This is a list of T cell receptor beta chains from one sample in a study of blood T cells in healthy people across ages. A single record per CDR3 protein comes from TCRdb applying MiXCR to the 5' RACE reads. The sample includes about 640,000 distinct CDR3 sequences, under 70% seen only once; the top ten take roughly 34%. Sequencing input: blood. The receptor set was obtained from a man in his 60s in good health. CDR3s include the opening cysteine and the closing phenylalanine or tryptophan. The order of the fields is J gene, V gene, clone size, D gene, CDR3 protein, CDR3 DNA. A D gene is named only where the DNA matches it firmly. Clone size appears in some rows only: once, few, many, or a class for an expanded clone.

j_call: TRBJ2-5
v_call: TRBV20-1
clone_size: few
d_call: NA
cdr3_aa: CSARDRVGGETQYF
cdr3_nt: TGCAGTGCTAGAGATAGGGTTGGGGGAGAGACCCAGTACTTC

j_call: TRBJ1-6
v_call: TRBV6-5
clone_size: NA
d_call: TRBD1
cdr3_aa: CASRMTGGGSPLHF
cdr3_nt: TGTGCCAGCAGGATGACAGGGGGCGGTTCACCCCTCCACTTT

j_call: TRBJ2-7
v_call: TRBV5-6
clone_size: NA
d_call: NA
cdr3_aa: CASSSRDPIWSSYEQYF
cdr3_nt: TGTGCCAGCAGCTCCCGGGACCCCATTTGGAGCTCCTACGAGCAGTACTTC

j_call: TRBJ2-1
v_call: TRBV29-1
clone_size: few
d_call: TRBD1
cdr3_aa: CSVQSTGDNEQFF
cdr3_nt: TGCAGCGTTCAATCGACAGGGGACAATGAGCAGTTCTTC

j_call: TRBJ1-2
v_call: TRBV12-3/TRBV12-4
clone_size: NA
d_call: NA
cdr3_aa: CASATGGTNYGYTF
cdr3_nt: TGTGCCAGCGCGACGGGCGGAACTAACTATGGCTACACCTTC

j_call: TRBJ2-5
v_call: TRBV6-5
clone_size: NA
d_call: NA
cdr3_aa: CASSYSGRDQETQYF
cdr3_nt: TGTGCCAGCAGTTACTCTGGCAGGGATCAAGAGACCCAGTACTTC

j_call: TRBJ2-7
v_call: TRBV12-3/TRBV12-4
clone_size: few
d_call: NA
cdr3_aa: CASSPIQGGSFEQYF
cdr3_nt: TGTGCCAGCAGTCCTATACAGGGTGGTTCGTTCGAGCAGTACTTC

j_call: TRBJ1-4
v_call: TRBV7-9
clone_size: NA
d_call: NA
cdr3_aa: CASSLHATNEKLFF
cdr3_nt: TGTGCCAGCAGCTTACATGCTACTAATGAAAAACTGTTTTTT

j_call: TRBJ2-5
v_call: TRBV29-1
clone_size: few
d_call: NA
cdr3_aa: CSVDSVGTQYF
cdr3_nt: TGCAGCGTTGACAGCGTGGGGACCCAGTACTTC

j_call: TRBJ2-3
v_call: TRBV21-1
clone_size: NA
d_call: NA
cdr3_aa: CASSGGLTSGGATDTQYF
cdr3_nt: TGTGCCAGCAGCGGGGGCCTTACTAGCGGGGGGGCCACAGATACGCAGTATTTT

j_call: TRBJ2-7
v_call: TRBV21-1
clone_size: NA
d_call: NA
cdr3_aa: CASSKGAGPSYEQYF
cdr3_nt: TGTGCCAGCAGCAAAGGTGCTGGGCCATCCTACGAGCAGTACTTC

j_call: TRBJ2-7
v_call: TRBV7-9
clone_size: NA
d_call: TRBD1
cdr3_aa: CASSTEQGTYEQYF
cdr3_nt: TGTGCCAGCAGCACCGAACAGGGGACCTACGAGCAGTACTTC

j_call: TRBJ2-7
v_call: TRBV7-2
clone_size: few
d_call: TRBD2
cdr3_aa: CASRERGGSVYYPYEQYF
cdr3_nt: TGTGCCAGCAGGGAGCGGGGGGGCTCTGTTTATTACCCCTACGAGCAGTACTTC

j_call: TRBJ2-3
v_call: TRBV5-1
clone_size: NA
d_call: NA
cdr3_aa: CATGDRLRDTQYF
cdr3_nt: TGCGCCACCGGAGATCGGCTCAGAGATACGCAGTATTTT

j_call: TRBJ2-1
v_call: TRBV5-8
clone_size: NA
d_call: NA
cdr3_aa: CASSLVRETLSYNEQFF
cdr3_nt: TGTGCCAGCAGCTTGGTTCGGGAAACACTCTCCTACAATGAGCAGTTCTTC

j_call: TRBJ2-6
v_call: TRBV6-2/TRBV6-3
clone_size: NA
d_call: NA
cdr3_aa: CASSYSTPSGANVLTF
cdr3_nt: TGTGCCAGCAGTTACAGCACTCCCTCTGGGGCCAACGTCCTGACTTTC

j_call: TRBJ2-7
v_call: TRBV27
clone_size: NA
d_call: NA
cdr3_aa: CASSPVGSYNEQYF
cdr3_nt: TGTGCCAGCAGCCCCGTGGGATCCTACAATGAGCAGTACTTC

j_call: TRBJ2-4
v_call: TRBV7-2
clone_size: few
d_call: NA
cdr3_aa: CASSLEAGNKNIQYF
cdr3_nt: TGTGCCAGCAGCCTAGAGGCGGGGAACAAAAACATTCAGTACTTC

j_call: TRBJ2-7
v_call: TRBV7-9
clone_size: NA
d_call: NA
cdr3_aa: CASSRMRDEQYF
cdr3_nt: TGTGCCAGCAGCAGGATGAGGGATGAGCAGTACTTC

j_call: TRBJ2-3
v_call: TRBV7-2
clone_size: few
d_call: TRBD1
cdr3_aa: CASSDSKGAGDTQYF
cdr3_nt: TGTGCCAGCAGCGATTCTAAGGGGGCTGGAGATACGCAGTATTTT

j_call: TRBJ2-3
v_call: TRBV4-2
clone_size: NA
d_call: NA
cdr3_aa: CASSQDKMREAQYF
cdr3_nt: TGTGCCAGCAGCCAAGATAAGATGAGAGAGGCGCAGTATTTT

j_call: TRBJ2-1
v_call: TRBV6-1
clone_size: NA
d_call: TRBD2
cdr3_aa: CASSEAGGENEQFF
cdr3_nt: TGTGCCAGCAGTGAAGCGGGGGGGGAAAATGAGCAGTTCTTC

j_call: TRBJ2-3
v_call: TRBV4-2
clone_size: NA
d_call: TRBD2
cdr3_aa: CASSQEGLAGVVPDTQYF
cdr3_nt: TGTGCCAGCAGCCAAGAGGGACTAGCGGGGGTTGTCCCAGATACGCAGTATTTT

j_call: TRBJ2-1
v_call: TRBV5-1
clone_size: few
d_call: NA
cdr3_aa: CASSFGQSLPNEQFF
cdr3_nt: TGCGCCAGCAGCTTTGGGCAGTCCCTACCCAATGAGCAGTTCTTC

j_call: TRBJ2-6
v_call: TRBV12-3/TRBV12-4
clone_size: NA
d_call: TRBD2
cdr3_aa: CASRPLAGANSGANVLTF
cdr3_nt: TGTGCCAGTAGGCCCCTAGCGGGGGCGAACTCTGGGGCCAACGTCCTGACTTTC

j_call: TRBJ1-2
v_call: TRBV4-1
clone_size: NA
d_call: TRBD1
cdr3_aa: CASSRTIPGQGSYGYTF
cdr3_nt: TGCGCCAGCAGCCGCACGATTCCGGGACAGGGTAGCTATGGCTACACCTTC

j_call: TRBJ2-3
v_call: TRBV29-1
clone_size: few
d_call: NA
cdr3_aa: CSVEEFDPGDTQYF
cdr3_nt: TGCAGCGTTGAAGAATTCGATCCGGGAGATACGCAGTATTTT

j_call: TRBJ2-7
v_call: TRBV6-6
clone_size: few
d_call: NA
cdr3_aa: CASSYSRQGNSEQYF
cdr3_nt: TGTGCCAGCAGTTACTCTAGGCAGGGTAACTCCGAGCAGTACTTC

j_call: TRBJ1-1
v_call: TRBV11-2
clone_size: NA
d_call: TRBD1
cdr3_aa: CASSVPGTGDAFF
cdr3_nt: TGTGCCAGCAGCGTCCCCGGGACAGGGGATGCTTTCTTT

j_call: TRBJ2-5
v_call: TRBV12-3/TRBV12-4
clone_size: NA
d_call: NA
cdr3_aa: CASSLAGRSGGTQYF
cdr3_nt: TGTGCCAGCAGTTTAGCGGGTCGTAGTGGCGGGACCCAGTACTTC

j_call: TRBJ2-7
v_call: TRBV7-2
clone_size: few
d_call: NA
cdr3_aa: CASSLGVDEQYF
cdr3_nt: TGTGCCAGCAGCCTAGGAGTCGACGAGCAGTACTTC

j_call: TRBJ2-3
v_call: TRBV20-1
clone_size: NA
d_call: NA
cdr3_aa: CSAPPRGGPITDTQYF
cdr3_nt: TGCAGTGCCCCCCCACGTGGGGGGCCCATCACAGATACGCAGTATTTT

j_call: TRBJ1-1
v_call: TRBV20-1
clone_size: NA
d_call: NA
cdr3_aa: CSVRLGTEAFF
cdr3_nt: TGCAGTGTCCGACTGGGAACTGAAGCTTTCTTT

j_call: TRBJ2-7
v_call: TRBV28
clone_size: once
d_call: NA
cdr3_aa: CATASTGRSGYEQYF
cdr3_nt: TGTGCCACCGCGTCAACGGGGCGTTCAGGCTACGAGCAGTACTTC

j_call: TRBJ2-7
v_call: TRBV4-2
clone_size: few
d_call: NA
cdr3_aa: CASSHPQGRSYEQYF
cdr3_nt: TGTGCCAGCAGCCACCCACAGGGAAGGTCCTACGAGCAGTACTTC

j_call: TRBJ2-3
v_call: TRBV6-5
clone_size: once
d_call: NA
cdr3_aa: CASSYKASGTDTQYF
cdr3_nt: TGTGCCAGCAGTTACAAAGCCTCGGGTACAGATACGCAGTATTTT

j_call: TRBJ1-2
v_call: TRBV12-3/TRBV12-4
clone_size: NA
d_call: TRBD1
cdr3_aa: CASSRQGRGYGYTF
cdr3_nt: TGTGCCAGCAGTCGACAGGGTAGGGGTTATGGCTACACCTTC

j_call: TRBJ2-1
v_call: TRBV27
clone_size: NA
d_call: TRBD1
cdr3_aa: CASPLDRDSYNEQFF
cdr3_nt: TGTGCCAGCCCCTTAGACAGGGATTCCTACAATGAGCAGTTCTTC

j_call: TRBJ2-3
v_call: TRBV12-3/TRBV12-4
clone_size: few
d_call: TRBD1
cdr3_aa: CASKWTGGISDVQYF
cdr3_nt: TGTGCCAGCAAATGGACAGGGGGCATATCAGATGTGCAGTATTTT